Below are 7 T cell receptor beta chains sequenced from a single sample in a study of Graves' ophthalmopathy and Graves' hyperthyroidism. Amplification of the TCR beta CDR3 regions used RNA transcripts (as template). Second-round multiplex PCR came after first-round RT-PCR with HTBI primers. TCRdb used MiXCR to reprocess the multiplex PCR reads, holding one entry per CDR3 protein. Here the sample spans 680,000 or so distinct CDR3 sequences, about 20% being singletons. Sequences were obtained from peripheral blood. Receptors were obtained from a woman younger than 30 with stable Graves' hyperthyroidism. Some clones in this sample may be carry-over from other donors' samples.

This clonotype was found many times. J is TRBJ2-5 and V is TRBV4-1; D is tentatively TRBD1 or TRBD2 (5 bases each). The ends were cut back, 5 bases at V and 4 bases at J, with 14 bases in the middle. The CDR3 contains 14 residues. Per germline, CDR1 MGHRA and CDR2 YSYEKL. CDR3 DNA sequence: TGCGCCAGCAGCAAAACACGGGGCCGAGAGACCCAGTACTTC. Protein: CASSKTRGRETQYF.

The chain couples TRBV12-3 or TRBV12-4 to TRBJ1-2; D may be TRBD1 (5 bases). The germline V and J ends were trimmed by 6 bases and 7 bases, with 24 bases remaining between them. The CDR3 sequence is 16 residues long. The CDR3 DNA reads TGTGCCAGCAGGAACCCTACCGGGGCGCTGAGCGGTGGCTACACCTTC. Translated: CASRNPTGALSGGYTF.

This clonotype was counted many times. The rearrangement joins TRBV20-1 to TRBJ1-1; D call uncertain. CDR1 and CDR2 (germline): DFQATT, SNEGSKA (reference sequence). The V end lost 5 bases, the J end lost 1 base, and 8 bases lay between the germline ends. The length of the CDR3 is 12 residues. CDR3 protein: CSASTANTEAFF. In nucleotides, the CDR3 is TGCAGTGCTTCAACAGCGAACACTGAAGCTTTCTTT.

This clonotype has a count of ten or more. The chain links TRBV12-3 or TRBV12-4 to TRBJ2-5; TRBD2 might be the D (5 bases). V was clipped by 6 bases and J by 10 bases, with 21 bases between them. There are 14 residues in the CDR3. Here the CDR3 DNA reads TGTGCCAGCAGCCGCAGGAGGCAGCAAGAGTGCCAGTACTTC. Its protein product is CASSRRRQQECQYF.

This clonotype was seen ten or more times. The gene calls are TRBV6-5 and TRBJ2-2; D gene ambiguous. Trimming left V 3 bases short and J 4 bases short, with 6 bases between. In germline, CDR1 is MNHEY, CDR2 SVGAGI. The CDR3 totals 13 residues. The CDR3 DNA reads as TGTGCCAGCAGTTATAAAGTCACCGGGGAGCTGTTTTTT. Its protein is CASSYKVTGELFF.

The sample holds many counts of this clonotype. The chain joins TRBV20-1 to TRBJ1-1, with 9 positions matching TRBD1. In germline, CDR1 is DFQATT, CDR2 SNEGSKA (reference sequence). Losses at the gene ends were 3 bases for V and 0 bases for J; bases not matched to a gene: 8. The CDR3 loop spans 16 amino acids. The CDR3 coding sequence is TGCAGTGCTAGCCCCGGGACAGGGCAAATGAACACTGAAGCTTTCTTT. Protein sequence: CSASPGTGQMNTEAFF.

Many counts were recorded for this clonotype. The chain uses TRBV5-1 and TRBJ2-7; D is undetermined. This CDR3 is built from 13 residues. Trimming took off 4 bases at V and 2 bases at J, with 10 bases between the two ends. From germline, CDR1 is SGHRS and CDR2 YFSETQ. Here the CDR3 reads CASSMKPAYEQYF. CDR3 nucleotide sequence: TGCGCCAGCAGCATGAAACCAGCCTACGAGCAGTACTTC. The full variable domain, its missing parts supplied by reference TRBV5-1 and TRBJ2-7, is KAGVTQTPRYLIKTRGQQVTLSCSPISGHRSVSWYQQTPGQGLQFLFEYFSETQRNKGNFPGRFSGRQFSNSRSEMNVSTLELGDSALYLCASSMKPAYEQYFGPGTRLTVT.